The present TCR beta chain was sequenced within a study of regulatory T cells in long-lasting Graves disease. Study-wide results and caveats: Owing to a sample size that was small, accuracy may have been reduced.

Germline values: CDR1 MDHEN, CDR2 SYDVKM. V trimming: 2 bases; J trimming: 0 bases; junction bases outside the gene matches: 0. CDR3 length equals 14 residues. Described time point: persistent/refractory GD, antithyroid drugs over 5 years with positive TRAb. RNA isolated from PBMCs was used to make the TCR library. According to the study, TCR beta libraries were built with iRepertoire HTBI primers and CDR3-region Arm-PCR. One entry per CDR3 protein, called by TCRdb with MiXCR from the multiplex PCR reads. Of hundreds of thousands of distinct CDR3 sequences in the sample, 15% to 20% are singletons; the top ten hold 25% to 30%. This clonotype has a count of ten or more. The target antigen is unknown.

The TCR originated in a female donor with Graves disease. The V gene is TRBV28, the J gene TRBJ1-2; 7 nucleotides line up with TRBD1. This sample comprised peripheral blood mononuclear cells (PBMCs), obtained when the disease was refractory, from a patient treated with antithyroid drugs. The CDR3 here is CASSLTGANYGYTF. As DNA, the CDR3 is TGTGCCAGCAGTTTAACAGGGGCTAACTATGGCTACACCTTC.